These 18 T cell receptor beta chains came from one sample sequenced in a study of shared clonotypes between healthy human individuals. This table comes from immunoSEQ multiplex PCR, and its TCRdb copy is limited to in-frame clones, with some not included. The profile shows 600,000 to 700,000 clones, around four fifths of them singletons. The sample taken for sequencing was memory CD4+ T cells sorted from blood. Subset described: CD45RA-negative fraction. The receptors stem from a woman aged 30 to 39 in good health.

This clone was detected only once. The genes are TRBV11-3 and TRBJ2-3; possible D gene TRBD2, 5 bases. V lost 0 bases to trimming and J lost 4 bases, with 8 bases between them. Germline CDR1 SGHNT, CDR2 YENEEA. The CDR3 is 14 amino acids. The DNA of the CDR3 is TGTGCCAGCAGCTTAGATCCAGCGGCAGATACGCAGTATTTT. Translated, it gives CASSLDPAADTQYF.

The chain joins TRBV19 to TRBJ1-4, with D unclear. Germline loops: CDR1 LNHDA, CDR2 SQIVND (reference sequence). Trimming left V 3 bases short and J 8 bases short, with 4 bases between. The CDR3 spans 11 residues. The CDR3 protein is CASSIGEKLFF. CDR3 bases: TGTGCCAGTAGTATTGGGGAAAAACTGTTTTTT.

The CDR3 loop is CATSRSRPSGTYEQYF. As DNA, the CDR3 is TGTGCCACCAGCAGAAGTAGGCCTAGCGGAACCTACGAGCAGTACTTC. The chain has TRBV15 and TRBJ2-7, with 7 bases lining up with TRBD2. The CDR3 totals 16 residues. V was pared by 2 bases and J by 2 bases, with 9 bases of the junction left unmatched. Germline assignment: CDR1 LNHNV and CDR2 YYDKDF (reference sequence).

This chain connects TRBV19 to TRBJ1-5; no clear D gene. Looked up from germline, CDR1 is LNHDA and CDR2 is SQIVND (reference sequence). The CDR3 is 13 residues long. V was cut by 3 bases and J by 6 bases, with 9 bases left in between. CDR3: CASSMQVGQPQHF. DNA for the CDR3: TGTGCCAGTAGTATGCAGGTGGGTCAGCCCCAGCATTTT.

This sequence joins TRBV5-1 and TRBJ2-1; 7 bases line up with TRBD2. With V trimmed by 6 bases and J by 5 bases, 11 bases remained unmatched. Germline V gives CDR1 SGHRS, CDR2 YFSETQ. The CDR3 spans 15 residues. CDR3 DNA: TGCGCCAGCACCCCCAGGGAGGGTTCTCACAATGAGCAGTTCTTC. Translated: CASTPREGSHNEQFF.

The table lists this clone with a few counts. The chain is built from TRBV7-2 and TRBJ2-1, with TRBD2 identical over 8 bases. Germline values: CDR1 SGHTA, CDR2 FQGNSA. This CDR3 comprises 16 residues. Trimming took 5 bases from V and 9 from J; bases not matched to a gene: 15. The CDR3 is CASSMYGTRGYIEQFF. In DNA form, the CDR3 reads TGTGCCAGCAGCATGTACGGGACTAGGGGTTATATTGAGCAGTTCTTC.

The CDR3 spells CASSPEAETQYF. In DNA form, the CDR3 reads TGTGCCAGCAGCCCAGAGGCAGAGACCCAGTACTTC. J is TRBJ2-5 and V is TRBV11-2; D is ambiguous. The V gene lost 5 bases and the J gene lost 4 bases, with 8 bases spanning the gap. Germline V gene data show CDR1 as SGHAT and CDR2 as FQNNGV. The CDR3 consists of 12 residues.

The rearrangement uses TRBV5-4 and TRBJ2-5; D call uncertain. With 0 bases removed from V and 4 bases from J, the gap between germline ends came to 7 bases. The CDR3 totals 13 residues. Germline CDR1 and CDR2: SGHNT and YYREEE (reference sequence). The CDR3 loop is CASSLERRETQYF. CDR3 sequence (DNA): TGTGCCAGCAGCTTGGAAAGGAGAGAGACCCAGTACTTC.

V and J are TRBV18 and TRBJ2-1, with 10 bases fitting TRBD2. After removal of 4 bases from V and 7 bases from J, the junction contained 13 bases not matched to a gene. Germline V lookup: CDR1 KGHSH, CDR2 LQKENI. The CDR3 spans 17 residues. The CDR3 region is CASSLTAALAGWNEQFF. For the CDR3, the DNA is TGTGCCAGCTCACTGACGGCGGCACTAGCGGGGTGGAATGAGCAGTTCTTC.

The chain recombines TRBV2 with TRBJ1-5; 9 bases are shared with TRBD1. The CDR3 length is 16 residues. Per the germline V gene, CDR1 is SNHLY and CDR2 is FYNNEI. The trim removed 4 bases at V and 4 bases at J, leaving 8 bases unmatched. The CDR3 sequence: CASSGTTGGRNQPQHF. CDR3 bases: TGTGCCAGCAGTGGAACGACAGGGGGACGGAATCAGCCCCAGCATTTT.

This clone was seen a handful of times. The sample contains more than one DNA sequence encoding this CDR3. The chain has TRBV7-9 and TRBJ1-5; D is undetermined. Per the germline V gene, CDR1 is SEHNR and CDR2 is FQNEAQ (reference sequence). Trimming removed 3 bases from V and 1 base from J, with 4 bases in between. The CDR3 is 13 residues long. CDR3 loop: CASSLESNQPQHF. The CDR3 region has the DNA TGTGCCAGCAGCTTGGAGAGCAATCAGCCCCAGCATTTT. Using reference TRBV7-9 and TRBJ1-5 for the parts outside the CDR3, the full variable domain is DTGVSQNPRHKITKRGQNVTFRCDPISEHNRLYWYRQTLGQGPEFLTYFQNEAQLEKSRLLSDRFSAERPKGSFSTLEIQRTEQGDSAMYLCASSLESNQPQHFGDGTRLSIL.

The chain links TRBV25-1 to TRBJ2-7; D is ambiguous. This CDR3 is 12 amino acids long. Trimming cost V 4 bases and J 3 bases, with 7 bases left between them. The germline V gene encodes CDR1 MGHDK and CDR2 SYGVNS. CDR3 DNA: TGTGCCAGCAGTGGGAATAACTACGAGCAGTACTTC. Translating it yields CASSGNNYEQYF.

The gene calls are TRBV7-9 and TRBJ2-7; D tentatively reads TRBD1 or TRBD2 (6 bases each). The CDR3 contains 15 residues. Germline-derived CDR1 and CDR2 are SEHNR and FQNEAQ (reference sequence). The V end was cut by 2 bases, the J end by 5 bases, with 16 bases between. The CDR3 sequence: CASSLRQGGMDEQYF. The CDR3 DNA sequence: TGTGCCAGCAGCTTACGGCAAGGGGGGATGGACGAGCAGTACTTC.

J is TRBJ1-1 and V is TRBV6-1; D not certain. Trimming removed 7 bases from V and 0 bases from J, with 15 bases in between. Germline CDR1 and CDR2: MNHNS and SASEGT. The CDR3 sequence is 15 residues long. CDR3 residues: CASMEGRRVNTEAFF. CDR3 DNA: TGTGCCAGCATGGAAGGGAGAAGGGTGAACACTGAAGCTTTCTTT.

V is TRBV7-8 and J is TRBJ1-3, with D perhaps TRBD1 (6 bases). The germline V gene has CDR1 SGHVS and CDR2 FQNEAQ. V shed 4 bases and J shed 8 bases, with 24 bases lying between them. The CDR3 runs 17 residues. CDR3 DNA: TGTGCCAGCAGCTCCATCCGGGCAGGGGTACGGATGGACACCATATATTTT. Translation gives CASSSIRAGVRMDTIYF.

For this clone: The sample carries other DNA sequences with the same CDR3. The chain is built from TRBV5-1 and TRBJ2-2, with D perhaps given as TRBD1 or TRBD2 (5 bases each). Trimming took off 2 bases at V and 2 bases at J, with 7 bases between the two ends. The V gene's germline CDR1 is SGHRS and CDR2 YFSETQ. The CDR3 totals 14 residues. DNA for the CDR3: TGCGCCAGCAGCTTTGGGGGAAACACCGGGGAGCTGTTTTTT. Amino acids: CASSFGGNTGELFF. The full variable domain, its missing parts supplied by reference TRBV5-1 and TRBJ2-2, is KAGVTQTPRYLIKTRGQQVTLSCSPISGHRSVSWYQQTPGQGLQFLFEYFSETQRNKGNFPGRFSGRQFSNSRSEMNVSTLELGDSALYLCASSFGGNTGELFFGEGSRLTVL.

V is TRBV7-7 and J is TRBJ1-1; TRBD1 is a possible D gene (5 bases). Germline V gene data show CDR1 as SSHAT and CDR2 as FNYEAQ (reference sequence). The CDR3 has 13 amino acids. V was shortened by 5 bases and J by 1 base, with 8 bases between the two germline ends. CDR3 nucleotides: TGTGCCAGCAGCCAACAGGAGAACACTGAAGCTTTCTTT. Translated, it gives CASSQQENTEAFF.

In its sample, this clone was seen a few times. This chain connects TRBV4-2 to TRBJ2-3; 7 bases are a match to TRBD2. J was trimmed by 5 bases and V by 1 base; bases with no gene match: 6. Germline V CDR1 and CDR2: LGHNA, YNFKEQ. This CDR3 comprises 15 residues. This CDR3 is CASSQGRGGGDTQYF. Written as DNA, the CDR3 is TGTGCCAGCAGCCAAGGGAGGGGCGGGGGAGATACGCAGTATTTT.